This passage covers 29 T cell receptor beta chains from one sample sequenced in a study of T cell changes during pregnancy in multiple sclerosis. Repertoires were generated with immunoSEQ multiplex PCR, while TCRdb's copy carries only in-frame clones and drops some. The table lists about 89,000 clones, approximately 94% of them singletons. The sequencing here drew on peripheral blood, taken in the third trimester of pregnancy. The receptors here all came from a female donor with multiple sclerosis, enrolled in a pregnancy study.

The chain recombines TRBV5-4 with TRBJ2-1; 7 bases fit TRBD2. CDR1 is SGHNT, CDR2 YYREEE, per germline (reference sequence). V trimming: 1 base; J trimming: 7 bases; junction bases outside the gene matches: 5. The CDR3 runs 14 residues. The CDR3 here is CASSLQGGSNEQFF. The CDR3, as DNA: TGTGCCAGCAGCTTGCAGGGCGGGAGTAATGAGCAGTTCTTC.

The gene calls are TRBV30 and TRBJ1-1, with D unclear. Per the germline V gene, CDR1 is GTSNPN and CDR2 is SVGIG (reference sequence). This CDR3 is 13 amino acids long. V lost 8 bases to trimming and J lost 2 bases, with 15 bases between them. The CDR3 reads CARQRVGNTEAFF. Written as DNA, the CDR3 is TGTGCCCGGCAGAGGGTAGGAAACACTGAAGCTTTCTTT.

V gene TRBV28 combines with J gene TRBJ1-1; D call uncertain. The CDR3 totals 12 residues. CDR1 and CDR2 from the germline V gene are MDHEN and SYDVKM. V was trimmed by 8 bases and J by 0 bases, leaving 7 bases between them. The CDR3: CASGPLNTEAFF. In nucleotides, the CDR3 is TGTGCCAGCGGCCCGCTGAACACTGAAGCTTTCTTT.

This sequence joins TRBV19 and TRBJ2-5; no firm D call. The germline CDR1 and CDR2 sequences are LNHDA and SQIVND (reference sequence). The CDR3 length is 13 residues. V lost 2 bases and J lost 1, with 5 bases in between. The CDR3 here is CASSIQIQETQYF. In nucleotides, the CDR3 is TGTGCCAGTAGTATACAAATCCAAGAGACCCAGTACTTC.

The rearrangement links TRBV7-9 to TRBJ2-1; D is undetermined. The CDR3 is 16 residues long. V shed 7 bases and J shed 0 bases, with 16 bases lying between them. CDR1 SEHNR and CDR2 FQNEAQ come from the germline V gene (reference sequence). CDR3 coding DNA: TGTGCCAGCACCCGAGCGAGAGGTTCCTCCTACAATGAGCAGTTCTTC. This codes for CASTRARGSSYNEQFF. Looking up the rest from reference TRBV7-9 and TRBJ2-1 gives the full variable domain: DTGVSQNPRHKITKRGQNVTFRCDPISEHNRLYWYRQTLGQGPEFLTYFQNEAQLEKSRLLSDRFSAERPKGSFSTLEIQRTEQGDSAMYLCASTRARGSSYNEQFFGPGTRLTVL.

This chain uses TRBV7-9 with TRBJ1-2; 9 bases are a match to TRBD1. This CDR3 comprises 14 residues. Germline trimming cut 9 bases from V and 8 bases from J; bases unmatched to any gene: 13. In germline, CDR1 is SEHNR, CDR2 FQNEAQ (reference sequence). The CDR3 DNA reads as TGTGCCAGTGACCGGGACAGGGCTTTCAGAGGCTACACCTTC. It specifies CASDRDRAFRGYTF.

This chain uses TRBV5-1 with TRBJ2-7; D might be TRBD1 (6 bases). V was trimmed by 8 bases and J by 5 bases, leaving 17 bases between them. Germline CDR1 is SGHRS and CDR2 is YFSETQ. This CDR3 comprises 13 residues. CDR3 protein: CASGIGGEDEQYF. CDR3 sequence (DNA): TGCGCCAGTGGAATTGGGGGCGAGGACGAGCAGTACTTC.

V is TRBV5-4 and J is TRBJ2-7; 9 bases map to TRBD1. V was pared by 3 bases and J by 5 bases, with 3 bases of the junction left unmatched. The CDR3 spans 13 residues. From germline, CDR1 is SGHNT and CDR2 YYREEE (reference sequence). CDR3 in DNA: TGTGCCAGCAGCTGGGACAGGGAGGACGAGCAGTACTTC. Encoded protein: CASSWDREDEQYF.

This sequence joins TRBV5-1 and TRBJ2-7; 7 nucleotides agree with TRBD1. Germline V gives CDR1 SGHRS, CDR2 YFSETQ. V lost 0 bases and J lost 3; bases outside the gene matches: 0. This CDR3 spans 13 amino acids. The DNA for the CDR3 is TGCGCCAGCAGCTTGGGGACAGGCTACGAGCAGTACTTC. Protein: CASSLGTGYEQYF.

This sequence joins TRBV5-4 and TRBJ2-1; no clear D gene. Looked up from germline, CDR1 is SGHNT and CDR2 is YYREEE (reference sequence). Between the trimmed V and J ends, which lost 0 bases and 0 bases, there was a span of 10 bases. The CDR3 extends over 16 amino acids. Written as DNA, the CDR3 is TGTGCCAGCAGCTTGGGAGCGCTTAGCTCCTACAATGAGCAGTTCTTC. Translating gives CASSLGALSSYNEQFF. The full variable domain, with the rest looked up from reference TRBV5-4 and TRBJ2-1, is ETGVTQSPTHLIKTRGQQVTLRCSSQSGHNTVSWYQQALGQGPQFIFQYYREEENGRGNFPPRFSGLQFPNYSSELNVNALELDDSALYLCASSLGALSSYNEQFFGPGTRLTVL.

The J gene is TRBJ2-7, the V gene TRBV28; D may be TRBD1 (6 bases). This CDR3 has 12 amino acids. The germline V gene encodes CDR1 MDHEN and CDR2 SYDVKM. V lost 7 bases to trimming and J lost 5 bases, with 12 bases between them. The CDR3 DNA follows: TGTGCCAGCAACCACAGGGTCCACGAGCAGTACTTC. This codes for CASNHRVHEQYF.

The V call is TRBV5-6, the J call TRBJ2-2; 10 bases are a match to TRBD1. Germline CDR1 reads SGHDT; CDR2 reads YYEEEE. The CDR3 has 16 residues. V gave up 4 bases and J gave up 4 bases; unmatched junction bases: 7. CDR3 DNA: TGTGCCAGCAGCCGGGACAGGGGAGGTGGCACCGGGGAGCTGTTTTTT. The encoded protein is CASSRDRGGGTGELFF.

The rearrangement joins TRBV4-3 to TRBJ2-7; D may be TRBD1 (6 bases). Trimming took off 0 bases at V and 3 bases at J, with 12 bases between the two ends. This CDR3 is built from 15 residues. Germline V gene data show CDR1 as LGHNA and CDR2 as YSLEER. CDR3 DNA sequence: TGCGCCAGCAGCCAAGATATAGGACAGCTCTACGAGCAGTACTTC. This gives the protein CASSQDIGQLYEQYF.

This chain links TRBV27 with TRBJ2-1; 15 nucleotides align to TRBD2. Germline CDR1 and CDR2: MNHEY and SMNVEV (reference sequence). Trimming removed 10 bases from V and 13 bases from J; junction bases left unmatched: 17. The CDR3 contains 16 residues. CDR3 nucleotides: TGTGCCACCTCAGGACTAGCGGGAGGGTCTGCGGGAACTCAGTTCTTC. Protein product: CATSGLAGGSAGTQFF.

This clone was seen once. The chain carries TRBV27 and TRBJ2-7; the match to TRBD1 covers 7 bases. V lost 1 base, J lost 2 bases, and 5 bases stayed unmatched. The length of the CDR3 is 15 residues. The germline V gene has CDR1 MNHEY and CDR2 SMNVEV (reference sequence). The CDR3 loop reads CASSLFVGQAYEQYF. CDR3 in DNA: TGTGCCAGCAGTTTATTTGTCGGACAGGCCTACGAGCAGTACTTC.

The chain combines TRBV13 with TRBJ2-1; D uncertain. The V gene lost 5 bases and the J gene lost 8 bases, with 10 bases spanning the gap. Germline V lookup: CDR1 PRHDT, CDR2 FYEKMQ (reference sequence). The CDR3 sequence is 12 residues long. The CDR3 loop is CASSITEDEQFF. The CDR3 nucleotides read TGTGCCAGCAGCATCACCGAGGATGAGCAGTTCTTC.

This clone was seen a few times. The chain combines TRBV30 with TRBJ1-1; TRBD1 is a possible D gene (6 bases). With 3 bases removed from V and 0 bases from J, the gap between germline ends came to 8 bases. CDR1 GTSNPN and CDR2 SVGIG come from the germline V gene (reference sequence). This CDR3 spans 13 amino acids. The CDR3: CAWSGQMNTEAFF. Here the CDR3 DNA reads TGTGCCTGGAGCGGACAGATGAACACTGAAGCTTTCTTT.

CDR3: CASSIPGLAGARQYF. The CDR3 bases are TGTGCCAGCAGCATCCCGGGACTAGCGGGAGCACGCCAGTACTTC. V gene TRBV21-1 combines with J gene TRBJ2-4; TRBD2, the table's D call, lacks a check against the DNA. TRBV21-1 is a documented pseudogene. The CDR3 runs to 15 residues.

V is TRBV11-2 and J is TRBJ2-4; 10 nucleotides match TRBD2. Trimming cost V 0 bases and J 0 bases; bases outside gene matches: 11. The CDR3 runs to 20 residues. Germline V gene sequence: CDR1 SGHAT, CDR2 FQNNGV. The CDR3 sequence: CASSLEWLAGEALAKNIQYF. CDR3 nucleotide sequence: TGTGCCAGCAGCTTAGAGTGGCTAGCGGGAGAGGCACTAGCCAAAAACATTCAGTACTTC.

CDR3 sequence: CASSAGGPHEAFF. CDR3 coding DNA: TGTGCCAGCAGCGCCGGAGGGCCACATGAAGCTTTCTTT. The genes are TRBV9 and TRBJ1-1, with unresolved D. Trimming pared 3 bases from V and 7 bases from J, leaving 13 bases between. The CDR3 loop spans 13 amino acids. Germline loops: CDR1 SGDLS, CDR2 YYNGEE.

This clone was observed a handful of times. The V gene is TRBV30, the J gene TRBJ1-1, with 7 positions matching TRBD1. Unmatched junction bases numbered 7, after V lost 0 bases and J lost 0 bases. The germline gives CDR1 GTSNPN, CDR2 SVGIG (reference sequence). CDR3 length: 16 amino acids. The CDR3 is CAWSVRGDSMNTEAFF. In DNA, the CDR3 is TGTGCCTGGAGTGTACGAGGGGACAGCATGAACACTGAAGCTTTCTTT. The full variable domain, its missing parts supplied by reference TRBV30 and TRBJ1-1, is SQTIHQWPATLVQPVGSPLSLECTVEGTSNPNLYWYRQAAGRGLQLLFYSVGIGQISSEVPQNLSASRPQDRQFILSSKKLLLSDSGFYLCAWSVRGDSMNTEAFFGQGTRLTVV.

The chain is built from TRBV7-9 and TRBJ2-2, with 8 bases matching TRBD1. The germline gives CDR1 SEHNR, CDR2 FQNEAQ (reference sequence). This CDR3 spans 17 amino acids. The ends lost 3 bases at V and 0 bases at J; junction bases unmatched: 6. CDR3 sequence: CASSFQWGQANTGELFF. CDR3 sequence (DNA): TGTGCCAGCAGCTTCCAATGGGGACAGGCGAACACCGGGGAGCTGTTTTTT. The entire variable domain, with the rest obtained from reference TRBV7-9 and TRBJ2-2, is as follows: DTGVSQNPRHKITKRGQNVTFRCDPISEHNRLYWYRQTLGQGPEFLTYFQNEAQLEKSRLLSDRFSAERPKGSFSTLEIQRTEQGDSAMYLCASSFQWGQANTGELFFGEGSRLTVL.

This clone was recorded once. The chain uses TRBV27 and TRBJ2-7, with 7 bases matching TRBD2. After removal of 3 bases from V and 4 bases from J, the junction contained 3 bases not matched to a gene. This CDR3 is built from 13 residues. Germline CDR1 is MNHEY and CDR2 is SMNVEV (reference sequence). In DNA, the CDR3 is TGTGCCAGCAGTTTGGGGGGGTCATACGAGCAGTACTTC. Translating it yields CASSLGGSYEQYF.

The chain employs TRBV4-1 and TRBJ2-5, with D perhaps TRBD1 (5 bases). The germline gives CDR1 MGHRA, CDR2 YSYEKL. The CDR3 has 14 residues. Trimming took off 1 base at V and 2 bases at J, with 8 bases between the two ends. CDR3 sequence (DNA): TGCGCCAGCAGCCAAGGGGGCTATCAAGAGACCCAGTACTTC. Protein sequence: CASSQGGYQETQYF.

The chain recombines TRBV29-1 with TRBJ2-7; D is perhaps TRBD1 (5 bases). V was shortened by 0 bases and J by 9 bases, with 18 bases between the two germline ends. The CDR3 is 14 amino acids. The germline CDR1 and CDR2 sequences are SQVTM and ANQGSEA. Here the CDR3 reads CSVEDQRRAEGQYF. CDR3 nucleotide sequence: TGCAGCGTTGAAGATCAGCGCAGGGCCGAAGGGCAGTACTTC.

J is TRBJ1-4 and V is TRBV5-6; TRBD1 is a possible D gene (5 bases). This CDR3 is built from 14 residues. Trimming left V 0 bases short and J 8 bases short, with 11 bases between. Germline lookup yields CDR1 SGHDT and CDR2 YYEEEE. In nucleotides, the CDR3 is TGTGCCAGCAGCTTGGAGCAGGGAAACGAAAAACTGTTTTTT. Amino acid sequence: CASSLEQGNEKLFF.

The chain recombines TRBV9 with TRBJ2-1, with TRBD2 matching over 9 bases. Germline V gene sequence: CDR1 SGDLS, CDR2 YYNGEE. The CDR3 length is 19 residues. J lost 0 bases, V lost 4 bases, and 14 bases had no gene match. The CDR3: CASSPWTSVILSSYNEQFF. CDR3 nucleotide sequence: TGTGCCAGCAGCCCTTGGACTAGCGTTATATTAAGCTCCTACAATGAGCAGTTCTTC.

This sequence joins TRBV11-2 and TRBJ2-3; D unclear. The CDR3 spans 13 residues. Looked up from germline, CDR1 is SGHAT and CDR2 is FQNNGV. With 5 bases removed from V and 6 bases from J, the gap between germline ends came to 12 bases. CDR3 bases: TGTGCCAGCAGCACTCAAAATCGGGATACGCAGTATTTT. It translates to CASSTQNRDTQYF.

The CDR3 is CASSLTGAGEQYF. The DNA for the CDR3 is TGTGCCAGCAGCTTAACAGGGGCGGGCGAGCAGTACTTC. The rearrangement joins TRBV7-8 to TRBJ2-7; 7 bases are a match to TRBD1. With 2 bases clipped from V and 6 bases from J, the junction kept 4 bases outside the gene matches. This CDR3 spans 13 amino acids. Germline-derived CDR1 and CDR2 are SGHVS and FQNEAQ. The whole variable domain, filled in from reference TRBV7-8 and TRBJ2-7, reads GAGVSQSPRYKVAKRGQDVALRCDPISGHVSLFWYQQALGQGPEFLTYFQNEAQLDKSGLPSDRFFAERPEGSVSTLKIQRTQQEDSAVYLCASSLTGAGEQYFGPGTRLTVT.